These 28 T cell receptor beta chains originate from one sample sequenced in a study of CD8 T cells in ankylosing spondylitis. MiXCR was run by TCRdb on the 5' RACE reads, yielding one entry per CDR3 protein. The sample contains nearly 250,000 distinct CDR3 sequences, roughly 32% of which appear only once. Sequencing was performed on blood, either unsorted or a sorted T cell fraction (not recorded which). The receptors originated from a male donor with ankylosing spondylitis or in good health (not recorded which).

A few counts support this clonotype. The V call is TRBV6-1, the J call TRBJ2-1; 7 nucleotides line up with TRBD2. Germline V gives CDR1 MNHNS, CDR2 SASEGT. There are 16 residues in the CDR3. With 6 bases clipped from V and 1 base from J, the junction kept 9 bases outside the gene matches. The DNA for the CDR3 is TGTGCCAGCAGCCCTTATCGGGGGGTATCCTACAATGAGCAGTTCTTC. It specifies CASSPYRGVSYNEQFF.

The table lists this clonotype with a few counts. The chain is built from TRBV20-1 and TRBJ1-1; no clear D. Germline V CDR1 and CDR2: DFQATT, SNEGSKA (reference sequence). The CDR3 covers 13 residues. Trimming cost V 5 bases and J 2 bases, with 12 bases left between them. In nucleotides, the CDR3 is TGCAGTGCTCCGAGGGAAGTAAACACTGAAGCTTTCTTT. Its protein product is CSAPREVNTEAFF.

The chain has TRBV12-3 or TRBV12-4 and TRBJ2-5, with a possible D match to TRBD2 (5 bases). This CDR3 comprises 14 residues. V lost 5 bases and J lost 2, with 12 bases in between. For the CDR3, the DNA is TGTGCCAGCAGTACAGAACTAGAGCAAGAGACCCAGTACTTC. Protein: CASSTELEQETQYF.

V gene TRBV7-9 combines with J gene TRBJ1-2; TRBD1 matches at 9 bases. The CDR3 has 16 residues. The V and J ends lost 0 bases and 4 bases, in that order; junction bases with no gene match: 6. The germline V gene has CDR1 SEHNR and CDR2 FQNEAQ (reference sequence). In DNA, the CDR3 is TGTGCCAGCAGCTTAGCCACAGGGGGCAGACTCTATGGCTACACCTTC. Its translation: CASSLATGGRLYGYTF.

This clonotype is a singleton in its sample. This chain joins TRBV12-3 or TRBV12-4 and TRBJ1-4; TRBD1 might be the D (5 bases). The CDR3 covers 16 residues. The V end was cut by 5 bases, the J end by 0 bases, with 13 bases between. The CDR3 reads CASSPGGGATNEKLFF. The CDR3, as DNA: TGTGCCAGCAGTCCGGGGGGGGGAGCAACTAATGAAAAACTGTTTTTT.

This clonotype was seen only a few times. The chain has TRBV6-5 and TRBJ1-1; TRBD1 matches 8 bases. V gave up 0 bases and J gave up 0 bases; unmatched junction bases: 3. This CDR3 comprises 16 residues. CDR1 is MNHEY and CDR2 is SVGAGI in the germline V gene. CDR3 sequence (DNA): TGTGCCAGCAGTTACTCGGACAGGGTCATGAACACTGAAGCTTTCTTT. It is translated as CASSYSDRVMNTEAFF.

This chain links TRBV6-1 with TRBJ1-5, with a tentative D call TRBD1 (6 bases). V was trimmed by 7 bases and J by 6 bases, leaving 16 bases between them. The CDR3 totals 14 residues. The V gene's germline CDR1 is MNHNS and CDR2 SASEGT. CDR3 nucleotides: TGTGCCAGCACTGGGGGCCTTGCGGGTCAGCCCCAGCATTTT. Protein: CASTGGLAGQPQHF.

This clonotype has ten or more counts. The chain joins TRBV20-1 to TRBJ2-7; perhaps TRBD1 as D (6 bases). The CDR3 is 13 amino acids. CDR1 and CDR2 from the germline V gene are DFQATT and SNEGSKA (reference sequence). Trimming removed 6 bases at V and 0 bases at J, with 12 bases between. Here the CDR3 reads CSATGQPSYEQYF. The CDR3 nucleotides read TGCAGTGCCACGGGACAACCCTCCTACGAGCAGTACTTC.

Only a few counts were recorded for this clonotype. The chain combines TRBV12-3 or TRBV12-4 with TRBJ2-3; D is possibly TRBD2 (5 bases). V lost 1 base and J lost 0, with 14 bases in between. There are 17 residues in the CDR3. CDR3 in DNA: TGTGCCAGCAGTTTAGGGTCGGCTAGCCTTAGCACAGATACGCAGTATTTT. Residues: CASSLGSASLSTDTQYF.

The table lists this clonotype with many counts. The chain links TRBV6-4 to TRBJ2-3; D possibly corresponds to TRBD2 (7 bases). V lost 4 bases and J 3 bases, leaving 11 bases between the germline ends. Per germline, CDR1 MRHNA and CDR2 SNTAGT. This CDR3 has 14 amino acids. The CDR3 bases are TGTGCCAGCAGTGCGGGGGGCGGGACAGATACGCAGTATTTT. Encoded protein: CASSAGGGTDTQYF.

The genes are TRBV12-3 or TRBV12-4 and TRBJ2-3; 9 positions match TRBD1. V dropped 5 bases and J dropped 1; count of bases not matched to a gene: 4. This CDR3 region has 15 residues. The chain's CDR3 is CASSGGQGRTDTQYF. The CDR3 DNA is TGTGCCAGCAGTGGGGGACAGGGTCGCACAGATACGCAGTATTTT.

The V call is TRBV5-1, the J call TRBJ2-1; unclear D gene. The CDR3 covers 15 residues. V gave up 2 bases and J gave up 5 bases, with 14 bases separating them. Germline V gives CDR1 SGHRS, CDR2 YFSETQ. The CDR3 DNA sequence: TGCGCCAGCAGCTTACGAAGAACGCAGGACAATGAGCAGTTCTTC. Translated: CASSLRRTQDNEQFF.

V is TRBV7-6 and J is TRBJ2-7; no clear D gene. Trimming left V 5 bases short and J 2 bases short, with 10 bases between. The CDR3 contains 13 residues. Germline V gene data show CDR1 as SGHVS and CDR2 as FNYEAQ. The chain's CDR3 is CASSPDETYEQYF. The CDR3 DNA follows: TGTGCCAGCAGCCCGGACGAGACCTACGAGCAGTACTTC.

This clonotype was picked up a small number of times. The CDR3 loop is CAIGGAARETQYF. CDR3 nucleotides: TGTGCCATCGGGGGGGCCGCCCGGGAGACCCAGTACTTC. The chain uses TRBV10-3 and TRBJ2-5; tentative D call: TRBD2 (7 bases). The CDR3 spans 13 residues. The V and J ends lost 8 bases and 5 bases respectively, with 15 bases between them. Germline assignment: CDR1 ENHRY and CDR2 SYGVKD.

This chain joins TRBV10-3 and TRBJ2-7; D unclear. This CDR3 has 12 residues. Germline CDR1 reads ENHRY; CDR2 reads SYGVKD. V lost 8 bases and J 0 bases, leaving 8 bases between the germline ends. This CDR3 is CAIHGSSYEQYF. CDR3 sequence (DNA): TGTGCCATCCATGGCAGCTCCTACGAGCAGTACTTC.

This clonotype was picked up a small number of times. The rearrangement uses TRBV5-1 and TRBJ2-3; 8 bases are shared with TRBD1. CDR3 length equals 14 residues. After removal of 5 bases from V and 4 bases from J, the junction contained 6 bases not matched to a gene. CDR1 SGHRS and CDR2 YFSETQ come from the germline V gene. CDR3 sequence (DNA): TGCGCCAGCAGGATGGACAGGGTTCCAGATACGCAGTATTTT. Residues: CASRMDRVPDTQYF.

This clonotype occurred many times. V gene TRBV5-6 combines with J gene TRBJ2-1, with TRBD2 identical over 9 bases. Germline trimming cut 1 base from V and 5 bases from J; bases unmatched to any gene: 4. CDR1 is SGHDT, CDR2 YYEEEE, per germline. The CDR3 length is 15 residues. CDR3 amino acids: CASSLMIAGDNEQFF. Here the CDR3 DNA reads TGTGCCAGCAGCTTGATGATAGCGGGGGACAATGAGCAGTTCTTC.

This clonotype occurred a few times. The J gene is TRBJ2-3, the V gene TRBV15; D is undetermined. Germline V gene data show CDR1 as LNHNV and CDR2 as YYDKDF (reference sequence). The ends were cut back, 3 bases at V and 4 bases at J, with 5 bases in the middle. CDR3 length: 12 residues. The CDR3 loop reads CATSSSADTQYF. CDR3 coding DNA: TGTGCCACCAGCAGCAGCGCAGATACGCAGTATTTT.

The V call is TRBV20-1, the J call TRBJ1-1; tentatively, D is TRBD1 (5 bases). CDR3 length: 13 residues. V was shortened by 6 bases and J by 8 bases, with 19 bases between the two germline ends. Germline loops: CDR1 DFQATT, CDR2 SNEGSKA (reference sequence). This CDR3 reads CSATRQGGTEAFF. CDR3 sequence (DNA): TGCAGTGCCACCCGGCAGGGTGGTACCGAAGCTTTCTTT.

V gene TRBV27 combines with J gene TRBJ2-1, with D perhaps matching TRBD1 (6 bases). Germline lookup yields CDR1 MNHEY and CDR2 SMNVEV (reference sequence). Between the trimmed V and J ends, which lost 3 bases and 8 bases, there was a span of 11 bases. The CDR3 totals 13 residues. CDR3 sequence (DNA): TGTGCCAGCAGTTTCAGGGGCTGGGATGAGCAGTTCTTC. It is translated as CASSFRGWDEQFF.

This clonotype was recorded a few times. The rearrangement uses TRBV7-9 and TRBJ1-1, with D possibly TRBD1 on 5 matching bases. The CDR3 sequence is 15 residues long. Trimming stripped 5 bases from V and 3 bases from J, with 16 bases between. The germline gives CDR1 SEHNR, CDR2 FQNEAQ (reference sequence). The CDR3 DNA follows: TGTGCCAGCAGCGGCCGACACGGGGGGTACACTGAAGCTTTCTTT. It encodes CASSGRHGGYTEAFF.

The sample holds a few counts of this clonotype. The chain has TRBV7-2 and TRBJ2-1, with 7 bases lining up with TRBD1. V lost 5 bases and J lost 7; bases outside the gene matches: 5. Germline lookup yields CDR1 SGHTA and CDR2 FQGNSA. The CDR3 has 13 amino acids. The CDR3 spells CASSQGGANEQFF. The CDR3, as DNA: TGTGCCAGCAGCCAAGGGGGCGCTAATGAGCAGTTCTTC.

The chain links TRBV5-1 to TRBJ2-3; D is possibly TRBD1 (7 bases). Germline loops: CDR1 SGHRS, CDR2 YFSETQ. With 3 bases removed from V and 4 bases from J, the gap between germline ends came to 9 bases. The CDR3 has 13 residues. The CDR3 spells CASSSRGADTQYF. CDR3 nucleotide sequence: TGCGCCAGCAGCTCCAGGGGGGCAGATACGCAGTATTTT. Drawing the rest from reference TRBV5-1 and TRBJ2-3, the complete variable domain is KAGVTQTPRYLIKTRGQQVTLSCSPISGHRSVSWYQQTPGQGLQFLFEYFSETQRNKGNFPGRFSGRQFSNSRSEMNVSTLELGDSALYLCASSSRGADTQYFGPGTRLTVL.

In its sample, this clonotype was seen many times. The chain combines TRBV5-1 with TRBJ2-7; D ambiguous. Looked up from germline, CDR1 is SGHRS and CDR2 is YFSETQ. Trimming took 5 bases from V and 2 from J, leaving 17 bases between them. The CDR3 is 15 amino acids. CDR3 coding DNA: TGCGCCAGCAGATTACGCGACGAGGTTGCCTACGAGCAGTACTTC. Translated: CASRLRDEVAYEQYF.

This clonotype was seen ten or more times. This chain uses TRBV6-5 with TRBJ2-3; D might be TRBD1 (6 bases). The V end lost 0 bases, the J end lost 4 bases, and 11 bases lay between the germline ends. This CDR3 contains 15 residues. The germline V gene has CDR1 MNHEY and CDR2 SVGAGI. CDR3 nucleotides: TGTGCCAGCAGTTACTCAGTCAGGGGTGCAGATACGCAGTATTTT. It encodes CASSYSVRGADTQYF.

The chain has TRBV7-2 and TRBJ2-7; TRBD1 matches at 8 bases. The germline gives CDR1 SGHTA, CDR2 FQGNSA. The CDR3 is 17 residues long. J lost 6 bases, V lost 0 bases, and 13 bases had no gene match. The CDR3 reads CASSLAGQGAILGEQYF. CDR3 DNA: TGTGCCAGCAGCTTAGCGGGGCAGGGGGCGATTCTTGGCGAGCAGTACTTC. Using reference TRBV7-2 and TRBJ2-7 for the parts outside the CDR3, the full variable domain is GAGVSQSPSNKVTEKGKDVELRCDPISGHTALYWYRQSLGQGLEFLIYFQGNSAPDKSGLPSDRFSAERTGGSVSTLTIQRTQQEDSAVYLCASSLAGQGAILGEQYFGPGTRLTVT.

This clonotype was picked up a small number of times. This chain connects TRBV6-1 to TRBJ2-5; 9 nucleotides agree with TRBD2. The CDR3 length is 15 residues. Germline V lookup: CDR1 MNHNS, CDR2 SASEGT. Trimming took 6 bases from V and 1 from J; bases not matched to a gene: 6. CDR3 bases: TGTGCCAGCAGCCCAGGCGGGGGGGTCCAAGAGACCCAGTACTTC. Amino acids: CASSPGGGVQETQYF.

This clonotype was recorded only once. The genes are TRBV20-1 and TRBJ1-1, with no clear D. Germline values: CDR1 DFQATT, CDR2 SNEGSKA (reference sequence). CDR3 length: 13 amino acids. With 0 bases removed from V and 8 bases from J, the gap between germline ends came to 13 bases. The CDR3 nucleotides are TGCAGTGCTAGAGATTACGGCGGCTACGAAGCTTTCTTT. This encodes CSARDYGGYEAFF.